This T cell receptor beta chain comes out of a study of blood T cell repertoires in COVID-19. TCRdb keeps only in-frame clones here, not all; method: immunoSEQ multiplex PCR. The sample has tens of thousands of clones, approximately 82% seen once. V was clipped by 6 bases and J by 8 bases; unmatched bases: 10. Germline V CDR1 and CDR2: MNHEY, SMNVEV (reference sequence). This CDR3 has 15 amino acids. The rearrangement uses TRBV27 and TRBJ1-2, with 12 positions matching TRBD1. This clonotype was obtained from a man aged 55-75 years with acute or convalescent COVID-19. Source material: peripheral blood. The CDR3, as DNA: TGTGCCAGCAGCTCTCCGGGACAGGGGGCTTCGGGCTACACCTTC. It translates to CASSSPGQGASGYTF.